This T cell receptor beta chain originates from a study of control samples from healthy donors and cancer patients. The CDR3 runs 14 residues. Germline V lookup: CDR1 LGHNA, CDR2 YSLEER. V shed 4 bases, J shed 4 bases, and the junction held 4 bases outside the gene matches. Clones were read by immunoSEQ multiplex PCR, and TCRdb kept only the in-frame ones, dropping some. This table holds fewer than 500,000 clones, 75% to 95% found once. Sequenced input: PBMCs. V is TRBV4-3 and J is TRBJ2-7, with 10 bases aligning to TRBD1. This TCR was recovered from a man aged 35 to 55 with head and neck cancer. CDR3 coding DNA: TGCGCCAGCAGCCCCGGGACAGGGGTTTACGAGCAGTACTTC. Amino acid sequence: CASSPGTGVYEQYF.